This T cell receptor beta chain comes out of a study of vaccination effects on CD4 cells after COVID-19. Germline CDR1 SGHVS, CDR2 FNYEAQ. V lost 6 bases to trimming and J lost 0 bases, with 12 bases between them. This CDR3 is built from 14 residues. This table comes from immunoSEQ multiplex PCR, and its TCRdb copy is limited to in-frame clones, with some not included. The sample lists under 40,000 clones, 65% to 75% occurring once. In its sample, this clone was seen once. What it binds is unknown. Before sequencing, viral peptide pools were used by the ViraFEST assay to expand antigen-specific CD4+ T cells. Cultured cells yielded isolated CD4+ T cells after 10 days. The participants, recipients of two vaccine doses, got either BNT162b2 or mRNA-1273.

This receptor was taken from a human donor who received a COVID-19 vaccine. The chain has TRBV7-6 and TRBJ2-7; unclear D gene. This sample comprised CD4+ T cells from PBMCs cultured with HCoV-229E spike peptides, obtained after COVID-19 vaccination. This chain's CDR3 is CASSPVLSSYEQYF. The CDR3 DNA is TGTGCCAGCAGTCCTGTCCTTAGCTCCTACGAGCAGTACTTC. Together with reference TRBV7-6 and TRBJ2-7, the CDR3 gives the full variable domain: GAGVSQSPRYKVTKRGQDVALRCDPISGHVSLYWYRQALGQGPEFLTYFNYEAQQDKSGLPNDRFSAERPEGSISTLTIQRTEQRDSAMYRCASSPVLSSYEQYFGPGTRLTVT.